This section outlines one T cell receptor beta chain sequence together with its context. This sample was taken from a study of blood T cell repertoires in COVID-19. Study background: PBMCs, B-cell-depleted T cells, or T cells provided the cDNA or gDNA that made up the material.

Clones were read by immunoSEQ multiplex PCR, and TCRdb kept only the in-frame ones, dropping some. The sample carries 120,000 or so clones, approximately 90% recorded once. Germline lookup yields CDR1 SNHLY and CDR2 FYNNEI. V shed 10 bases, J shed 3 bases, and the junction held 6 bases outside the gene matches. This CDR3 has 14 amino acids. The receptor's source is a woman in her 50s with acute or convalescent COVID-19. The sequencing input was peripheral blood. The V call is TRBV2, the J call TRBJ1-5; 10 bases are shared with TRBD1. The CDR3, as DNA: TGTGCCATCTCCGGGACAGGGGACAATCAGCCCCAGCATTTT. It yields the protein CAISGTGDNQPQHF.